This passage covers 13 T cell receptor beta chains from one sample sequenced in a study of blood T cell repertoires in COVID-19. The assay was immunoSEQ multiplex PCR, and TCRdb's table has in-frame clones only and misses some. The sample carries 98,000 or so clones, just over 70% recorded once. Sequenced material: peripheral blood. These TCRs come from a woman between 40 and 50 years old with acute or convalescent COVID-19.

J is TRBJ2-2 and V is TRBV7-9, with a weak D call TRBD1 (5 bases). Trimming cost V 3 bases and J 0 bases, with 8 bases left between them. Germline CDR1 is SEHNR and CDR2 is FQNEAQ (reference sequence). The CDR3 covers 15 residues. Here the CDR3 reads CASSLDTTNTGELFF. The CDR3 DNA sequence: TGTGCCAGCAGCTTGGACACTACGAACACCGGGGAGCTGTTTTTT. Full variable domain (rest looked up from reference TRBV7-9 and TRBJ2-2): DTGVSQNPRHKITKRGQNVTFRCDPISEHNRLYWYRQTLGQGPEFLTYFQNEAQLEKSRLLSDRFSAERPKGSFSTLEIQRTEQGDSAMYLCASSLDTTNTGELFFGEGSRLTVL.

This clone has just a few counts. The V call is TRBV19, the J call TRBJ2-1; weak D call: TRBD1 (6 bases). Germline CDR1 and CDR2: LNHDA and SQIVND (reference sequence). V gave up 6 bases and J gave up 3 bases, with 15 bases separating them. This CDR3 comprises 15 residues. CDR3 DNA sequence: TGTGCCAGTAGGACCGTGGACAGAAACTACAATGAGCAGTTCTTC. It codes for CASRTVDRNYNEQFF.

This clone has a single count. The chain uses TRBV9 and TRBJ1-2; 7 bases line up with TRBD1. With 3 bases clipped from V and 4 bases from J, the junction kept 9 bases outside the gene matches. This CDR3 is built from 15 residues. Germline CDR1 is SGDLS and CDR2 is YYNGEE. The CDR3 sequence is CASSETTRDSYGYTF. CDR3 coding DNA: TGTGCCAGCAGCGAAACAACCCGGGACAGCTATGGCTACACCTTC.

The chain has TRBV4-1 and TRBJ1-1; TRBD1 matches at 7 bases. V lost 1 base and J lost 10; bases outside the gene matches: 12. CDR3 length: 15 amino acids. The germline CDR1 and CDR2 sequences are MGHRA and YSYEKL. CDR3 amino acids: CASSQGLPGTERAFF. CDR3 nucleotide sequence: TGCGCCAGCAGCCAAGGTCTTCCCGGGACAGAGAGAGCTTTCTTT.

The chain links TRBV10-3 to TRBJ1-5; 7 nucleotides line up with TRBD1. V was pared by 10 bases and J by 5 bases, with 5 bases of the junction left unmatched. Looked up from germline, CDR1 is ENHRY and CDR2 is SYGVKD. The CDR3 covers 12 residues. The CDR3 sequence: CATQGVDQPQHF. DNA for the CDR3: TGTGCCACTCAGGGGGTCGATCAGCCCCAGCATTTT.

The V and J genes are TRBV10-3 and TRBJ2-3; 10 bases are shared with TRBD2. The CDR3 runs 15 residues. Germline V gene data show CDR1 as ENHRY and CDR2 as SYGVKD. V lost 10 bases to trimming and J lost 4 bases; unmatched junction nucleotides: 11. The CDR3 region is CATTLAGGPPDTQYF. The CDR3 bases are TGTGCCACTACTTTAGCGGGGGGTCCCCCAGATACGCAGTATTTT.

The chain uses TRBV19 and TRBJ2-1; 11 bases are shared with TRBD1. Germline V gene sequence: CDR1 LNHDA, CDR2 SQIVND (reference sequence). V lost 3 bases to trimming and J lost 9 bases; unmatched junction nucleotides: 7. There are 15 residues in the CDR3. CDR3 nucleotides: TGTGCCAGTAGTATCGGACAGGGGGCGCAAGGTGAGCAGTTCTTC. Translation gives CASSIGQGAQGEQFF.

V is TRBV5-1 and J is TRBJ2-5; 8 nucleotides match TRBD2. The CDR3 spans 15 residues. The germline V gene encodes CDR1 SGHRS and CDR2 YFSETQ. The V gene end was trimmed by 5 bases and the J gene end by 2 bases; junction bases not matched to a gene: 8. CDR3 region: CASRFGLADQETQYF. CDR3 DNA: TGCGCCAGCAGATTTGGACTAGCCGATCAAGAGACCCAGTACTTC.

This chain joins TRBV5-1 and TRBJ1-2; D is possibly TRBD1 (5 bases). Germline lookup yields CDR1 SGHRS and CDR2 YFSETQ. V lost 0 bases and J lost 2, with 14 bases in between. The CDR3 consists of 16 residues. The CDR3 nucleotides read TGCGCCAGCAGCTTGGCCATAGGGGCAGAGAACTATGGCTACACCTTC. It translates to CASSLAIGAENYGYTF.

The chain employs TRBV19 and TRBJ2-7; 9 bases agree with TRBD1. CDR1 LNHDA and CDR2 SQIVND come from the germline V gene (reference sequence). The CDR3 is made up of 16 amino acids. Trimming at V came to 1 base and at J to 0 bases, leaving 4 bases not matched to a gene. For the CDR3, the DNA is TGTGCCAGTAGTATAGCCGGGACAGGGAGCTCCTACGAGCAGTACTTC. Translated: CASSIAGTGSSYEQYF.

The V and J genes are TRBV28 and TRBJ1-2, with 7 bases fitting TRBD1. The ends lost 6 bases at V and 3 bases at J; junction bases unmatched: 7. Germline V gene sequence: CDR1 MDHEN, CDR2 SYDVKM. The CDR3 contains 14 residues. The CDR3 spells CASRAGGTDYGYTF. The CDR3 DNA is TGTGCCAGCAGGGCAGGGGGAACGGACTATGGCTACACCTTC.

V usage is TRBV11-2 and J usage is TRBJ2-3, with 7 bases identical to TRBD2. Germline CDR1 and CDR2: SGHAT and FQNNGV. After removal of 8 bases from V and 1 base from J, the junction contained 27 bases not matched to a gene. The CDR3 consists of 21 residues. The CDR3 nucleotides read TGTGCCAGCCGTTTCCGGAGGGGTGAGGCGGGGGTCTCCTTGGGCACAGATACGCAGTATTTT. Its protein product is CASRFRRGEAGVSLGTDTQYF.

V and J are TRBV18 and TRBJ2-3; D ambiguous. Between the trimmed V and J ends, which lost 3 bases and 5 bases, there was a span of 6 bases. CDR1 KGHSH and CDR2 LQKENI come from the germline V gene. CDR3 length equals 12 residues. The CDR3 nucleotides read TGTGCCAGCTCACCCCTTATAGATACGCAGTATTTT. Amino acids: CASSPLIDTQYF.